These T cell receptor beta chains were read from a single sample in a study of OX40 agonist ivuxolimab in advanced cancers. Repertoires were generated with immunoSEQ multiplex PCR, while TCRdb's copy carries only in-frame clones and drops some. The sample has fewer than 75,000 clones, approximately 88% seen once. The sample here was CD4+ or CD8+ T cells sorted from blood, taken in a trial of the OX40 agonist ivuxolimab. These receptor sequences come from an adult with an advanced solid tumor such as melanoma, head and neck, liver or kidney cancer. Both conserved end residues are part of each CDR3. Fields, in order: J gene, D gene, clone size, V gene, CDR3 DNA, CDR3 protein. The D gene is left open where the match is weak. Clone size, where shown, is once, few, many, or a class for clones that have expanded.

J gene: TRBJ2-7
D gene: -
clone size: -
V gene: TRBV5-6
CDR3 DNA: TGTGCCAGCAGCCCGCTTGGAGGGATGGGGGGCTACGAGCAGTACTTC
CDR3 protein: CASSPLGGMGGYEQYF

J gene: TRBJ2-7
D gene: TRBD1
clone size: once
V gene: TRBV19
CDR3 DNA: TGTGCCAGTAGTAACCAGGGGACAGTCCTATACTTC
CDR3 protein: CASSNQGTVLYF

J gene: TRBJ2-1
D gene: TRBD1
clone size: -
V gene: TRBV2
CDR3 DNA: TGTGCCAGCAGTCACAGGGGGCATGTGGGCAATGAGCAGTTCTTC
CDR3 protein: CASSHRGHVGNEQFF

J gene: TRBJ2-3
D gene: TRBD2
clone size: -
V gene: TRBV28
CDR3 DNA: TGTGCCAGCACTGGCGGGGGGGCAGATACGCAGTATTTT
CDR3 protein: CASTGGGADTQYF

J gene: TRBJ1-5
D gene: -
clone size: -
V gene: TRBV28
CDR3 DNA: TGTGCCAGCAGTCGGCAGGAGTTTCGACTCTATAGCAATCAGCCCCAGCATTTT
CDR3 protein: CASSRQEFRLYSNQPQHF

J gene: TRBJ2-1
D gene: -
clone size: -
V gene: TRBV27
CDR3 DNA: TGTGCCAGCAGTGTCAGGGGAGAGCAGTTCTTC
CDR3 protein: CASSVRGEQFF

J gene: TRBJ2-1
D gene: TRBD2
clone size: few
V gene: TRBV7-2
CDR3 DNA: TGTGCCAGCAGCTTAGGGACTAGCGCCCAACCAGCGCAGTTCTTC
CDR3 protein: CASSLGTSAQPAQFF

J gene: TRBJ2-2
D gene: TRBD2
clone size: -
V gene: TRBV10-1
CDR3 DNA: TGCGCCAGCCAACGGACTAGCGGGGCGAACACCGGGGAGCTGTTTTTT
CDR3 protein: CASQRTSGANTGELFF

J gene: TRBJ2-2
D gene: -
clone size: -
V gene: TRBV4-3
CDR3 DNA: TGCGCCAGCAGCCTCCACCGGGGCCCCGGGGAGCTGTTTTTT
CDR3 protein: CASSLHRGPGELFF

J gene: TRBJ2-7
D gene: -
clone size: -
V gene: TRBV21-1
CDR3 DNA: TGTGCCAGCAGCAAAGGGCGTCTTAGGGGGCAGGCAAAAGCCTACGAGCAGTACTTC
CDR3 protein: CASSKGRLRGQAKAYEQYF

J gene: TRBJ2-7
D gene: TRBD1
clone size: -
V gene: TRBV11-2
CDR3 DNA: TGTGCCAGCAGCGCCGACAGGGTAGGCTACGAGCAGTACTTC
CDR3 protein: CASSADRVGYEQYF

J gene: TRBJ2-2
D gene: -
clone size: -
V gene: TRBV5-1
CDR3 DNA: TGCGCCAGCAGCTTTTTTGAGTCCTCGAACACCGGGGAGCTGTTTTTT
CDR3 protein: CASSFFESSNTGELFF

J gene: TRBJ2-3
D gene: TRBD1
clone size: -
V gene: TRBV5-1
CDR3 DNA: TGCGCCAGCAGCCCTGGCCTCCGGACAGGGTTTCAAACAGATACGCAGTATTTT
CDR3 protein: CASSPGLRTGFQTDTQYF

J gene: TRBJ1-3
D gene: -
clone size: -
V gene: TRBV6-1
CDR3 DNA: TGTGCCAGCAGTGACCACAGAGGGCACGGAAACACCATATATTTT
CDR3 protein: CASSDHRGHGNTIYF

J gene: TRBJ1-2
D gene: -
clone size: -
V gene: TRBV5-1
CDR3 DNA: TGCGCCAGCAGCTTGGGGCCTTATGCGGTCGCTTATGGCTACACCTTC
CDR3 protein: CASSLGPYAVAYGYTF

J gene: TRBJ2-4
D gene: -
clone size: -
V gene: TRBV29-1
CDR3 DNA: TGCAGCGTTAGGAGGGTCGAGACCAAAAACATTCAGTACTTC
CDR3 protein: CSVRRVETKNIQYF

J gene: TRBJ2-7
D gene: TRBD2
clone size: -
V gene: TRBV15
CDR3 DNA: TGTGCCACCAGCAGGGGGGGACTAGCGGGAGGATACTCCTACGAGCAGTACTTC
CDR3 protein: CATSRGGLAGGYSYEQYF

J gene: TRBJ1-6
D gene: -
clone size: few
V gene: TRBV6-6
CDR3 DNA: TGTGCCAGCAGTTTCGACTATTCACCCCTCCACTTT
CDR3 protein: CASSFDYSPLHF